Reported below is one T cell receptor (beta chain). This sample is part of a study of blood T cell repertoires in COVID-19. Sequencing used immunoSEQ multiplex PCR; TCRdb keeps in-frame clones, though not all of them. The data hold approximately 300,000 clones, with around 87% observed a single time. The CDR3 is 16 amino acids. Germline trimming cut 3 bases from V and 5 bases from J; bases unmatched to any gene: 7. Germline CDR1 LGHNA, CDR2 YNFKEQ. The V call is TRBV4-2, the J call TRBJ2-5, with TRBD1 matching 12 bases. Sample: peripheral blood. The TCR comes from a man in his fifties with active or convalescent COVID-19. CDR3: CASSQGTGGMLETQYF. The CDR3 nucleotides read TGTGCCAGCAGCCAGGGGACAGGGGGCATGTTGGAGACCCAGTACTTC.